This is a list of T cell receptor beta chains from one sample in a study of cytomegalovirus exposure and HLA in healthy donors. Generated by immunoSEQ multiplex PCR, the TCRdb table keeps only in-frame clones and is missing some. The repertoire holds some 120,000 clones, around 73% seen once, with nearly 8.5% in the top ten. Material: PBMCs. The receptors stem from a woman aged 40 to 50 in good health and CMV-seropositive. Each CDR3 is given with its conserved first and last residue. A D gene is named only where the DNA matches it firmly.

v_gene: TRBV19; j_gene: TRBJ2-7; d_gene: TRBD2; CDR3aa: CASTQRGGQIPYEQYF
v_gene: TRBV4-1; j_gene: TRBJ1-1; d_gene: NA; CDR3aa: CASSQGSGTEAFF
v_gene: TRBV7-2; j_gene: TRBJ1-2; d_gene: NA; CDR3aa: CASSSLPSNYGYTF
v_gene: TRBV6-1; j_gene: TRBJ2-2; d_gene: NA; CDR3aa: CASSAAHRGTGELFF
v_gene: TRBV7-2; j_gene: TRBJ2-7; d_gene: TRBD1; CDR3aa: CASSSRGQGAPRYF
v_gene: TRBV6-5; j_gene: TRBJ2-3; d_gene: NA; CDR3aa: CASSYSMAGQNTQYF
v_gene: TRBV7-9; j_gene: TRBJ2-2; d_gene: NA; CDR3aa: CASRPGLTNTGELFF
v_gene: TRBV29-1; j_gene: TRBJ2-3; d_gene: NA; CDR3aa: CSVVKQLRDTQYF
v_gene: TRBV19; j_gene: TRBJ1-1; d_gene: TRBD1; CDR3aa: CASSIPGTGGRSEAFF
v_gene: TRBV20-1; j_gene: TRBJ2-5; d_gene: NA; CDR3aa: CSAAGQETQYF
v_gene: TRBV18; j_gene: TRBJ2-6; d_gene: TRBD1; CDR3aa: CASSPQGASGANVLTF
v_gene: TRBV7-6; j_gene: TRBJ2-1; d_gene: NA; CDR3aa: CASSLESTRGNEQFF
v_gene: TRBV6-6; j_gene: TRBJ1-5; d_gene: NA; CDR3aa: CASSYSNRVNQPQHF
v_gene: TRBV5-6; j_gene: TRBJ1-2; d_gene: TRBD1; CDR3aa: CASSFDRDGYTF
v_gene: TRBV29-1; j_gene: TRBJ1-2; d_gene: NA; CDR3aa: CSVDAGDGYTF
v_gene: TRBV4-3; j_gene: TRBJ1-6; d_gene: NA; CDR3aa: CASSQDHPGVSSPLHF
v_gene: TRBV27; j_gene: TRBJ1-2; d_gene: NA; CDR3aa: CASTVNGYTF
v_gene: TRBV2; j_gene: TRBJ1-5; d_gene: TRBD1; CDR3aa: CASSGTGGQQPQHF
v_gene: TRBV9; j_gene: TRBJ2-5; d_gene: TRBD2; CDR3aa: CASSVEGLARETQYF
v_gene: TRBV19; j_gene: TRBJ1-1; d_gene: NA; CDR3aa: CASSWTENTEAFF
v_gene: TRBV5-1; j_gene: TRBJ1-5; d_gene: NA; CDR3aa: CASSLETGQPQHF
v_gene: TRBV28; j_gene: TRBJ2-3; d_gene: TRBD1; CDR3aa: CASSPSGTASTDTQYF
v_gene: TRBV9; j_gene: TRBJ1-1; d_gene: NA; CDR3aa: CASSVQWNTEAFF
v_gene: TRBV5-4; j_gene: TRBJ2-7; d_gene: NA; CDR3aa: CASSLMQGYEQYF
v_gene: TRBV5-5; j_gene: TRBJ2-1; d_gene: NA; CDR3aa: CASSLGRGGSYNEQFF
v_gene: TRBV5-1; j_gene: TRBJ1-6; d_gene: NA; CDR3aa: CASSLSGRESPLHF
v_gene: TRBV4-3; j_gene: TRBJ1-2; d_gene: NA; CDR3aa: CASSQQAIDGYGYTF
v_gene: TRBV5-1; j_gene: TRBJ2-1; d_gene: TRBD2; CDR3aa: CASSLVFGGRDNEQFF
v_gene: TRBV11-2; j_gene: TRBJ1-1; d_gene: TRBD1; CDR3aa: CASSYIGGATEAFF
v_gene: TRBV7-3; j_gene: TRBJ1-1; d_gene: TRBD1; CDR3aa: CASSAQGEGTEAFF
v_gene: TRBV6-5; j_gene: TRBJ1-1; d_gene: NA; CDR3aa: CASSPGLTNTEAFF
v_gene: TRBV29-1; j_gene: TRBJ1-1; d_gene: NA; CDR3aa: CSASRGGVPEAFF
v_gene: TRBV4-3; j_gene: TRBJ1-5; d_gene: NA; CDR3aa: CASSIRGNQPQHF
v_gene: TRBV5-1; j_gene: TRBJ2-5; d_gene: NA; CDR3aa: CASSRDGLQETQYF
v_gene: TRBV5-8; j_gene: TRBJ1-5; d_gene: NA; CDR3aa: CASSRDTRQPQHF
v_gene: TRBV7-9; j_gene: TRBJ1-4; d_gene: TRBD1; CDR3aa: CASSQGQGIGSNEKLFF
v_gene: TRBV13; j_gene: TRBJ2-1; d_gene: TRBD1; CDR3aa: CASSSPGTGSNEQFF
v_gene: TRBV5-1; j_gene: TRBJ2-6; d_gene: TRBD1; CDR3aa: CASSRGQGNSGANVLTF